One sample yielded the 18 T cell receptor beta chains listed below, sequenced in a study of blood T cell repertoires in COVID-19. The assay was immunoSEQ multiplex PCR, and TCRdb's table has in-frame clones only and misses some. The top ten clones hold under 4% of a sample with fewer than 250,000 clones, around 84% of them seen once. The sequenced sample consisted of PBMCs or T cells enriched from blood (not recorded which). The receptor source for this set is a young woman who had been exposed to COVID-19.

The chain carries TRBV7-3 and TRBJ2-1; 7 bases map to TRBD2. Trimming removed 2 bases from V and 5 bases from J; junction bases left unmatched: 9. This CDR3 spans 16 amino acids. Per germline, CDR1 SGHTA and CDR2 FQGTGA. In DNA, the CDR3 is TGTGCCAGCAGCTTAGTATCTAGCGGCTACAACAATGAGCAGTTCTTC. Its translation: CASSLVSSGYNNEQFF. Together with reference TRBV7-3 and TRBJ2-1, the CDR3 gives the full variable domain: GAGVSQTPSNKVTEKGKYVELRCDPISGHTALYWYRQSLGQGPEFLIYFQGTGAADDSGLPNDRFFAVRPEGSVSTLKIQRTERGDSAVYLCASSLVSSGYNNEQFFGPGTRLTVL.

The CDR3 sequence: CASRALPGLASGELFF. The CDR3 nucleotides are TGTGCCAGTAGAGCACTGCCGGGACTAGCGTCCGGGGAGCTGTTTTTT. The rearrangement uses TRBV19 and TRBJ2-2; 10 bases match TRBD2. The V and J ends lost 6 bases and 6 bases, in that order; junction bases with no gene match: 10. The CDR3 sequence is 16 residues long. The germline V gene has CDR1 LNHDA and CDR2 SQIVND (reference sequence).

The chain links TRBV19 to TRBJ2-7; tentative D call: TRBD2 (6 bases). This CDR3 region has 14 residues. V dropped 1 base and J dropped 0 bases, with 7 bases sitting between them. CDR1 is LNHDA and CDR2 is SQIVND in the germline V gene (reference sequence). The CDR3, as DNA: TGTGCCAGTAGTATAGGGGGGGACTCCTACGAGCAGTACTTC. Its protein product is CASSIGGDSYEQYF.

The chain recombines TRBV6-5 with TRBJ1-2; the match to TRBD1 covers 7 bases. V gave up 6 bases and J gave up 1 base; unmatched junction bases: 2. The CDR3 spans 13 residues. In germline, CDR1 is MNHEY, CDR2 SVGAGI. The CDR3 protein is CASRTGFNYGYTF. The CDR3, as DNA: TGTGCCAGCAGGACAGGGTTTAACTATGGCTACACCTTC.

The chain links TRBV5-4 to TRBJ1-2; D ambiguous. The CDR3 spans 13 residues. The ends were cut back, 9 bases at V and 8 bases at J, with 20 bases in the middle. Germline CDR1 and CDR2: SGHNT and YYREEE (reference sequence). The CDR3 spells CATTLTPLEGYTF. CDR3 DNA sequence: TGTGCCACCACACTAACCCCCTTAGAGGGCTACACCTTC.

The chain has TRBV6-5 and TRBJ1-6, with 8 bases matching TRBD1. This CDR3 is built from 14 residues. Germline CDR1 reads MNHEY; CDR2 reads SVGAGI. With 6 bases clipped from V and 5 bases from J, the junction kept 3 bases outside the gene matches. CDR3 in amino acids: CASSLDRDNSPLHF. As DNA, the CDR3 is TGTGCCAGCAGCCTGGACAGGGATAATTCACCCCTCCACTTT.

The V call is TRBV30, the J call TRBJ1-5, with a possible D match to TRBD1 (5 bases). The V gene's germline CDR1 is GTSNPN and CDR2 SVGIG (reference sequence). The CDR3 loop spans 14 amino acids. Trimming stripped 2 bases from V and 2 bases from J, with 10 bases between. The CDR3 is CAWSRGGRNQPQHF. DNA of the CDR3: TGTGCCTGGAGTAGGGGAGGGCGCAATCAGCCCCAGCATTTT.

The rearrangement uses TRBV6-5 and TRBJ2-7; possible D gene TRBD2, 5 bases. The CDR3 spans 14 residues. CDR1 and CDR2 (germline): MNHEY, SVGAGI. The V and J ends lost 7 bases and 4 bases respectively, with 17 bases between them. CDR3 in amino acids: CASMFVGVGYEQYF. DNA for the CDR3: TGTGCCAGCATGTTTGTCGGGGTGGGATACGAGCAGTACTTC.

This clone was seen only a few times. The V and J genes are TRBV4-1 and TRBJ2-7, with a possible D match to TRBD1 (5 bases). Trimming shortened V by 4 bases and J by 2 bases, and 12 bases separated the two germline ends. The CDR3 is 14 residues long. Germline assignment: CDR1 MGHRA and CDR2 YSYEKL. CDR3 amino acids: CASSLFQGPYEQYF. Written as DNA, the CDR3 is TGCGCCAGCAGCCTCTTTCAGGGTCCCTACGAGCAGTACTTC.

This clone was detected once. V usage is TRBV10-1 and J usage is TRBJ2-1; 13 nucleotides match TRBD2. With 3 bases clipped from V and 5 bases from J, the junction kept 4 bases outside the gene matches. Germline lookup yields CDR1 WNHNN and CDR2 SYGVQD (reference sequence). The CDR3 contains 16 residues. In nucleotides, the CDR3 is TGCGCCAGCAGTGACCCGACTAGCGGGAGGAACAATGAGCAGTTCTTC. Its protein is CASSDPTSGRNNEQFF.

V gene TRBV11-2 combines with J gene TRBJ2-1; no clear D gene. Trimming left V 5 bases short and J 5 bases short, with 10 bases between. CDR1 and CDR2 (germline): SGHAT, FQNNGV. There are 13 residues in the CDR3. Here the CDR3 reads CASSQWADNEQFF. The CDR3 coding sequence is TGTGCCAGCAGCCAATGGGCCGACAATGAGCAGTTCTTC.

The chain combines TRBV19 with TRBJ1-1; no reliable D call. CDR1 LNHDA and CDR2 SQIVND come from the germline V gene (reference sequence). This CDR3 is built from 13 residues. V was trimmed by 4 bases and J by 0 bases, leaving 6 bases between them. In nucleotides, the CDR3 is TGTGCCAGTAGTACCGGAGTGAACACTGAAGCTTTCTTT. Translation gives CASSTGVNTEAFF.

Of note for this clone: Other DNA sequences of this sample code for an identical CDR3. This chain connects TRBV13 to TRBJ1-6; D remains unclear. The CDR3 totals 14 residues. From germline, CDR1 is PRHDT and CDR2 FYEKMQ (reference sequence). The ends were cut back, 3 bases at V and 5 bases at J, with 8 bases in the middle. The CDR3: CASSLGQDNSPLHF. The CDR3 DNA reads as TGTGCCAGCAGCTTGGGTCAGGATAATTCACCCCTCCACTTT.

The chain couples TRBV14 to TRBJ2-7, with D tentatively TRBD1 (6 bases). This CDR3 is 14 amino acids long. Germline V gives CDR1 SGHDN, CDR2 FVKESK. Trimming removed 4 bases from V and 3 bases from J, with 13 bases in between. CDR3: CASSLIGTFYEQYF. The CDR3 coding sequence is TGTGCCAGCAGCCTAATCGGGACATTCTACGAGCAGTACTTC.

The chain combines TRBV4-1 with TRBJ1-1; 10 bases match TRBD1. The CDR3 loop spans 18 amino acids. V was clipped by 1 base and J by 2 bases; unmatched bases: 10. CDR1 is MGHRA and CDR2 is YSYEKL in the germline V gene. The CDR3 coding sequence is TGCGCCAGCAGCCAAGGGACAGGGGGATCAGGGGTCAACACTGAAGCTTTCTTT. Residues: CASSQGTGGSGVNTEAFF.

The rearrangement uses TRBV10-3 and TRBJ2-7, with a tentative D call TRBD2 (7 bases). Trimming pared 6 bases from V and 3 bases from J, leaving 21 bases between. From germline, CDR1 is ENHRY and CDR2 SYGVKD. The CDR3 has 16 amino acids. The CDR3 DNA reads TGTGCCATCAGAGGGGGGGGCGCCCTCCAGGACTACGAGCAGTACTTC. The encoded protein is CAIRGGGALQDYEQYF.

This chain links TRBV19 with TRBJ2-1; 7 nucleotides line up with TRBD2. The CDR3 totals 14 residues. CDR1 and CDR2 (germline): LNHDA, SQIVND (reference sequence). Trimming cost V 2 bases and J 5 bases; bases outside gene matches: 3. Written as DNA, the CDR3 is TGTGCCAGTAGTATAAGCGGGACGAACAATGAGCAGTTCTTC. It specifies CASSISGTNNEQFF.

CDR3 sequence: CASSPTGTGAHEQFF. The CDR3 coding sequence is TGTGCCAGTAGTCCAACCGGGACAGGGGCCCATGAGCAGTTCTTC. The gene calls are TRBV19 and TRBJ2-1, with TRBD1 matching 10 bases. This CDR3 is built from 15 residues. The germline CDR1 and CDR2 sequences are LNHDA and SQIVND (reference sequence). J gave up 8 bases and V 5 bases, and 9 bases lay outside the gene matches.